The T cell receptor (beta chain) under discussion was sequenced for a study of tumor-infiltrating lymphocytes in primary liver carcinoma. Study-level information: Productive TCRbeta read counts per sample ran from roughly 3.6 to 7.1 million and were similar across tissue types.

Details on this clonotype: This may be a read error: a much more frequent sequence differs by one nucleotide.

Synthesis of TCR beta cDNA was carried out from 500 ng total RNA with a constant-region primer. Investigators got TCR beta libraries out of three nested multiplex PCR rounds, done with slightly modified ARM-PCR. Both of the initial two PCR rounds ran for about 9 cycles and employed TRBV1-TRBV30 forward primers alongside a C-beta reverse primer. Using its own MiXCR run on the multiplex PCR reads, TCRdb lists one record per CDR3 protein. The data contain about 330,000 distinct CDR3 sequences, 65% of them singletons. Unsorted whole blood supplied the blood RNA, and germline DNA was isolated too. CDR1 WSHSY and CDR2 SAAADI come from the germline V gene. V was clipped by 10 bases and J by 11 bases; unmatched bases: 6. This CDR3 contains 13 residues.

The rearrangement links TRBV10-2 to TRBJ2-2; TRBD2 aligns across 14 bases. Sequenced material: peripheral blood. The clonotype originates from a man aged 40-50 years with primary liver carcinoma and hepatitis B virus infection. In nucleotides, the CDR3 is TGCGCCAACAGAGGGACTAGCGGGAGCGAGCTGTTTTTT. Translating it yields CANRGTSGSELFF.